These 9 T cell receptor beta chains came from one sample sequenced in a study of beta chain features in type 1 diabetes (dated by TCRdb to the late 2010s). Library construction relied on the immunoSEQ multiplex PCR assay. The High Capacity cDNA Reverse Transcription Kit was used to reverse transcribe all of the isolated RNA, meaning that expressed TCRB transcripts were what got sequenced. TCRdb provides this immuneACCESS table in a form limited to in-frame rearrangements. Some clones are lacking; in checked studies, under half of them reflect an unresolved V gene, and why the rest are absent is not known. The sample yields 300,000 to 350,000 clones; 13% to 15% were counted once. Roughly 6.7% of the sample lies in the top ten. The specimen was central memory CD4+ T cells from blood. Receptor source: a man aged 25-40 years in good health.

The genes are TRBV30 and TRBJ1-5; a possible D gene is TRBD1 (5 bases). CDR1 is GTSNPN and CDR2 is SVGIG in the germline V gene (reference sequence). This CDR3 comprises 14 residues. The V and J ends lost 2 bases and 1 base respectively, with 9 bases between them. CDR3 loop: CAWSSGRSNQPQHF. In nucleotides, the CDR3 is TGTGCCTGGAGTTCGGGACGGAGCAATCAGCCCCAGCATTTT.

This clone was recorded a few times. The rearrangement uses TRBV19 and TRBJ2-3; D tentatively reads TRBD1 or TRBD2 (5 bases each). Germline CDR1 reads LNHDA; CDR2 reads SQIVND (reference sequence). Trimming stripped 2 bases from V and 2 bases from J, with 11 bases between. The CDR3 extends over 15 amino acids. Here the CDR3 reads CASSIRGASTDTQYF. CDR3 bases: TGTGCCAGTAGTATACGGGGCGCCTCCACAGATACGCAGTATTTT.

V is TRBV18 and J is TRBJ2-1; 14 nucleotides agree with TRBD2. Germline CDR1 and CDR2: KGHSH and LQKENI. V shed 1 base and J 6 bases; nucleotides not matched to a gene: 2. The CDR3 spans 16 residues. The chain's CDR3 is CASSPQGLAGANEQFF. The CDR3 DNA reads TGTGCCAGCTCACCACAGGGACTAGCGGGAGCCAATGAGCAGTTCTTC.

This clone was observed many times. DNA of the CDR3: TGTGCCAGCAGTTTTAGAGGGGATGGCTACACCTTC. Amino acid sequence: CASSFRGDGYTF. The chain links TRBV27 to TRBJ1-2; D may be TRBD1 (5 bases). In germline, CDR1 is MNHEY, CDR2 SMNVEV (reference sequence). This CDR3 is built from 12 residues. Trimming took 3 bases from V and 6 from J, leaving 8 bases between them.

Concerning this clone itself: Additional DNA sequences in this sample encode the identical CDR3. The chain employs TRBV5-4 and TRBJ2-3; TRBD2 matches at 9 bases. The V segment lost 1 base and the J segment 1 base; nucleotides outside the gene matches: 1. There are 15 residues in the CDR3. Per germline, CDR1 SGHNT and CDR2 YYREEE (reference sequence). CDR3 protein: CASSLRTSGTDTQYF. The CDR3 DNA reads as TGTGCCAGCAGCTTGAGGACTAGCGGCACAGATACGCAGTATTTT.

This chain links TRBV7-7 with TRBJ2-3; the D is unclear. The CDR3 loop spans 11 amino acids. V lost 3 bases to trimming and J lost 4 bases, with 2 bases between them. Looked up from germline, CDR1 is SSHAT and CDR2 is FNYEAQ (reference sequence). The CDR3 nucleotides read TGTGCCAGCAGCTTCTCAGATACGCAGTATTTT. Translation gives CASSFSDTQYF. Together with reference TRBV7-7 and TRBJ2-3, the CDR3 gives the full variable domain: GAGVSQSPRYKVTKRGQDVTLRCDPISSHATLYWYQQALGQGPEFLTYFNYEAQPDKSGLPSDRFSAERPEGSISTLTIQRTEQRDSAMYRCASSFSDTQYFGPGTRLTVL.

This clone was picked up a small number of times. The chain is built from TRBV29-1 and TRBJ2-5; D ambiguous. Deletions cut 2 bases from V and 0 bases from J, with 10 bases between. CDR1 SQVTM and CDR2 ANQGSEA come from the germline V gene. The CDR3 is 14 residues long. CDR3 amino acids: CSVELARYQETQYF. Written as DNA, the CDR3 is TGCAGCGTTGAACTCGCCCGGTACCAAGAGACCCAGTACTTC.

This clone was seen a handful of times. This CDR3 is also generated by other DNA sequences in the sample. This chain uses TRBV30 with TRBJ2-7; the D is unclear. The CDR3 consists of 12 residues. CDR1 and CDR2 (germline): GTSNPN, SVGIG (reference sequence). V lost 2 bases and J lost 0, with 5 bases in between. The CDR3 loop is CAWSSSSYEQYV. For the CDR3, the DNA is TGTGCCTGGAGTTCGAGCTCCTACGAGCAGTACGTC.

CDR3 loop: CASSLADSGGSKTQYF. In DNA, the CDR3 is TGTGCCAGCAGCTTAGCCGATAGCGGGGGCTCGAAGACCCAGTACTTC. The rearrangement links TRBV7-9 to TRBJ2-5; TRBD2 matches 9 bases. With V trimmed by 0 bases and J by 6 bases, 8 bases remained unmatched. The CDR3 spans 16 residues. The germline gives CDR1 SEHNR, CDR2 FQNEAQ (reference sequence).